Listed here are 4 T cell receptor beta chains from one sample, sequenced in a study of blood T cell repertoires in COVID-19. TCRdb's table, derived via immunoSEQ multiplex PCR, lists solely in-frame clones and lacks some. Among 100,000 or so clones listed, 85% to 90% were seen once. The sequenced sample was peripheral blood. These receptors were obtained from a human donor in a cohort sampled during active COVID-19.

V gene TRBV10-2 combines with J gene TRBJ1-1; a weak D match, TRBD1 (6 bases). The CDR3 runs to 14 residues. V was shortened by 7 bases and J by 1 base, with 13 bases between the two germline ends. Germline loops: CDR1 WSHSY, CDR2 SAAADI. CDR3: CASKPTGRNTEAFF. For the CDR3, the DNA is TGCGCCAGCAAACCGACAGGAAGGAACACTGAAGCTTTCTTT.

This clone was recorded a few times. The rearrangement joins TRBV11-2 to TRBJ1-6; TRBD1 aligns across 10 bases. The germline CDR1 and CDR2 sequences are SGHAT and FQNNGV. V gave up 5 bases and J gave up 1 base; unmatched junction bases: 8. The CDR3 totals 18 residues. Written as DNA, the CDR3 is TGTGCCAGCAGCCCGCGGACAGGGGGGAGTTCCTATAATTCACCCCTCCACTTT. Translating it yields CASSPRTGGSSYNSPLHF.

This chain uses TRBV28 with TRBJ1-1; 8 bases are a match to TRBD1. The CDR3 has 14 residues. The V segment lost 5 bases and the J segment 7 bases; nucleotides outside the gene matches: 9. Per germline, CDR1 MDHEN and CDR2 SYDVKM. The CDR3 bases are TGTGCCAGCAGTCCCTGGACAGGGCGGGTTGAAGCTTTCTTT. Translation: CASSPWTGRVEAFF.

The chain recombines TRBV12-3 or TRBV12-4 with TRBJ2-1; D remains unclear. This CDR3 spans 12 amino acids. The V and J ends lost 3 bases and 5 bases respectively, with 5 bases between them. CDR3 DNA: TGTGCCAGCAGTTTTCTAGACAATGAGCAGTTCTTC. Encoded protein: CASSFLDNEQFF.